This entry describes one T cell receptor (beta chain). Its cognate antigen is unknown. This record belongs to a study of T cells in localized non-small cell lung cancer. Notes on the study in general: When the top 100 tumor clones were examined, a median 57 of them also appeared in the adjacent lung, which was paired and uninvolved. Uninvolved adjacent lung showed higher T cell clonality than tumor. Sequencing was restricted to one tumor region; therefore, heterogeneity remains possible. Higher blood T cell density went with longer overall survival.

The V gene lost 6 bases and the J gene lost 7 bases, with 16 bases spanning the gap. The CDR3 consists of 14 residues. CDR1 is SGHTA, CDR2 FQGNSA, per germline. TCRdb's copy holds only in-frame clones and misses some; the assay was immunoSEQ multiplex PCR. Here the sample spans about 59,000 clones, roughly 90% being singletons. The material sequenced was peripheral blood, taken before any cancer treatment. The sequence derives from a man aged 40 to 70 with stage I lung adenocarcinoma. The rearrangement links TRBV7-2 to TRBJ2-4; TRBD1 is a possible D gene (5 bases). The CDR3 protein is CASREGRGRNIQYF. CDR3 nucleotide sequence: TGTGCCAGCAGGGAAGGAAGGGGAAGGAACATTCAGTACTTC.